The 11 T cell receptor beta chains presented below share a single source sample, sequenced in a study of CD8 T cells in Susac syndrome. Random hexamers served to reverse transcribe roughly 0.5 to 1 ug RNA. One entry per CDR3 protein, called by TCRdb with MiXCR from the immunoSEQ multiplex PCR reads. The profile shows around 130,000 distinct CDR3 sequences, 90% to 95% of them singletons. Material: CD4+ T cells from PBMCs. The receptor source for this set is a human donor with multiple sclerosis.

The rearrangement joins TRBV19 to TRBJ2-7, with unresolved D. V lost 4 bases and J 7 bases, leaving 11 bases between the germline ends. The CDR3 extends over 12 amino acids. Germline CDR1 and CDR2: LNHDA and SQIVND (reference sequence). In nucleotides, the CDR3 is TGTGCCAGTAGTAGCCCTCTGGTGGAGCAGTACTTC. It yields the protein CASSSPLVEQYF. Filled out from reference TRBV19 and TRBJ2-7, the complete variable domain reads DGGITQSPKYLFRKEGQNVTLSCEQNLNHDAMYWYRQDPGQGLRLIYYSQIVNDFQKGDIAEGYSVSREKKESFPLTVTSAQKNPTAFYLCASSSPLVEQYFGPGTRLTVT.

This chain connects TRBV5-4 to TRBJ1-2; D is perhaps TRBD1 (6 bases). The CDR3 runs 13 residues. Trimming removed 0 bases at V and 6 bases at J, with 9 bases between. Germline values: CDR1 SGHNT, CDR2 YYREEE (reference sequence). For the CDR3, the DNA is TGTGCCAGCAGCTTGGGACAGGTGGATGGCTACACCTTC. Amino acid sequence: CASSLGQVDGYTF.

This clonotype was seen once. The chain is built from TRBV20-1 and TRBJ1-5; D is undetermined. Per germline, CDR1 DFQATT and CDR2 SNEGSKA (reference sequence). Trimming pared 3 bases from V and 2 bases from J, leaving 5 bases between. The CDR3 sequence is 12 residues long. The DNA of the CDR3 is TGCAGTGCTAGGAAGGGCAATCAGCCCCAGCATTTT. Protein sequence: CSARKGNQPQHF.

This CDR3 is CASSPKWGGVRLYEQYF. CDR3 coding DNA: TGTGCCAGCAGCCCGAAATGGGGGGGAGTTCGGTTGTACGAGCAGTACTTC. This chain links TRBV14 with TRBJ2-7, with 7 positions matching TRBD2. The CDR3 runs to 17 residues. Germline lookup yields CDR1 SGHDN and CDR2 FVKESK. With 4 bases clipped from V and 4 bases from J, the junction kept 16 bases outside the gene matches.

CDR3 in amino acids: CASTHSGTGAETQYF. As DNA, the CDR3 is TGTGCCAGCACCCACTCCGGGACAGGGGCAGAGACCCAGTACTTC. V usage is TRBV6-6 and J usage is TRBJ2-5; 10 nucleotides match TRBD1. The CDR3 length is 15 residues. After removal of 7 bases from V and 4 bases from J, the junction contained 9 bases not matched to a gene. Germline CDR1 and CDR2: MNHNY and SVGAGI (reference sequence).

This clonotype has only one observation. The CDR3 DNA is TGTGCCTGGAACCCGAAGGGGCTAGCGGGGGGCAATGAGCAGTTCTTC. Translation gives CAWNPKGLAGGNEQFF. The rearrangement uses TRBV30 and TRBJ2-1, with TRBD2 identical over 11 bases. The V segment lost 4 bases and the J segment 6 bases; nucleotides outside the gene matches: 11. Germline V gives CDR1 GTSNPN, CDR2 SVGIG (reference sequence). This CDR3 is built from 16 residues.

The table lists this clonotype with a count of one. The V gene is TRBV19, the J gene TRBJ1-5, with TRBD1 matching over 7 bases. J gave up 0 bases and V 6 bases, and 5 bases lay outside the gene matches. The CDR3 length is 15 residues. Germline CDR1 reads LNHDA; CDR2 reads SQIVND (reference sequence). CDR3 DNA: TGTGCCAGTAGCCCCCACAGGGGTAGCAATCAGCCCCAGCATTTT. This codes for CASSPHRGSNQPQHF. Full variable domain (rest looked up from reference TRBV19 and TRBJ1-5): DGGITQSPKYLFRKEGQNVTLSCEQNLNHDAMYWYRQDPGQGLRLIYYSQIVNDFQKGDIAEGYSVSREKKESFPLTVTSAQKNPTAFYLCASSPHRGSNQPQHFGDGTRLSIL.

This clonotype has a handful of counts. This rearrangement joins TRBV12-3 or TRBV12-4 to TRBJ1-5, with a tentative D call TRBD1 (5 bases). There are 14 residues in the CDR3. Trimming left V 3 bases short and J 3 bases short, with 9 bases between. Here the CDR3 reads CASSFGGDNQPQHF. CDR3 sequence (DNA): TGTGCCAGCAGTTTTGGGGGGGACAATCAGCCCCAGCATTTT.

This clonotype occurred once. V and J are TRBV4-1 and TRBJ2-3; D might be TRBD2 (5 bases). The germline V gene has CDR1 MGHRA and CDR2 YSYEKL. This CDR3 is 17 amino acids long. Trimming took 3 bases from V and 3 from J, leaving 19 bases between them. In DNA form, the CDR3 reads TGCGCCAGCAGCCAGGGCGGGTCGCCGCAACGAACAGATACGCAGTATTTT. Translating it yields CASSQGGSPQRTDTQYF.

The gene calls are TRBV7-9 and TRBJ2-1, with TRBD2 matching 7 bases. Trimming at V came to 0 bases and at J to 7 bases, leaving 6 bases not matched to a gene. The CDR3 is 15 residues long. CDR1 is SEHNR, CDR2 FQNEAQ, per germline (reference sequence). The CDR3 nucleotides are TGTGCCAGCAGCTTAGCGGGGGGGATTGGTAATGAGCAGTTCTTC. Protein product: CASSLAGGIGNEQFF.

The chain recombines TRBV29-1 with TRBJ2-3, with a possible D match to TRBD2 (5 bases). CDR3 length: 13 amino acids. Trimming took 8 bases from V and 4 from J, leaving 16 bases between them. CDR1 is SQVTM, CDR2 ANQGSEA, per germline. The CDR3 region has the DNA TGCAGCATAGGACCCCAGGAGGCAGATACGCAGTATTTT. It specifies CSIGPQEADTQYF.